Presented here are 25 T cell receptor beta chains from one specimen sequenced in a study of Ad26.COV2.S vaccination and SARS-CoV-2 variants. The treatment here: over 15 received Ad26.COV2.S at low or high dose, single or two shots; roughly five received placebo; per-sample allocation not given. Sampling occurred on day 63 after the first vaccine or placebo injection. Produced via immunoSEQ multiplex PCR; TCRdb's table is partial and in-frame only. This sample yields approximately 300,000 clones, of which about 86% are seen a single time; approximately 1.9% belongs to the top ten. Material: peripheral blood, obtained in a trial of Ad26.COV2.S vaccine versus placebo. The source is a person aged 18-65 years who received the Ad26.COV2.S COVID-19 vaccine or a placebo.

The chain combines TRBV9 with TRBJ2-1, with D possibly TRBD2 on 5 matching bases. The CDR3 runs 15 residues. CDR1 and CDR2 from the germline V gene are SGDLS and YYNGEE. V lost 0 bases to trimming and J lost 2 bases, with 9 bases between them. Written as DNA, the CDR3 is TGTGCCAGCAGCGTAGAACTAGTAGCCTACAATGAGCAGTTCTTC. Protein: CASSVELVAYNEQFF.

The J gene is TRBJ1-1, the V gene TRBV6-5, with 7 bases aligning to TRBD1. V trimming: 6 bases; J trimming: 5 bases; junction bases outside the gene matches: 6. The CDR3 covers 13 residues. In germline, CDR1 is MNHEY, CDR2 SVGAGI. This chain's CDR3 is CASRPGGLTEAFF. In nucleotides, the CDR3 is TGTGCCAGCAGACCAGGGGGGCTGACTGAAGCTTTCTTT.

The chain combines TRBV4-3 with TRBJ2-7; the D gene could be TRBD1 or TRBD2 (5 bases each). Germline values: CDR1 LGHNA, CDR2 YSLEER. This CDR3 region has 16 residues. Trimming took 0 bases from V and 2 from J, leaving 14 bases between them. The CDR3 sequence is CASSQEGTTGTYEQYF. CDR3 DNA sequence: TGCGCCAGCAGCCAAGAGGGGACCACAGGCACCTACGAGCAGTACTTC.

The sample holds a few counts of this clone. The rearrangement uses TRBV5-4 and TRBJ1-5; D gene ambiguous. The CDR3 sequence is 15 residues long. Deletions cut 0 bases from V and 5 bases from J, with 12 bases between. Germline values: CDR1 SGHNT, CDR2 YYREEE (reference sequence). The CDR3 spells CASSLDGVGDQPQHF. CDR3 nucleotides: TGTGCCAGCAGCTTGGACGGGGTGGGAGATCAGCCCCAGCATTTT.

This CDR3 reads CASSQVGSGGAINEQFF. CDR3 bases: TGTGCCAGCAGCCAAGTCGGTAGCGGGGGGGCCATCAATGAGCAGTTCTTC. This chain joins TRBV4-2 and TRBJ2-1, with 11 bases lining up with TRBD2. With 1 base clipped from V and 6 bases from J, the junction kept 8 bases outside the gene matches. The V gene's germline CDR1 is LGHNA and CDR2 YNFKEQ. This CDR3 comprises 17 residues.

This clone was counted between two and nine times. The gene calls are TRBV29-1 and TRBJ1-2, with 10 bases identical to TRBD1. Germline V gene sequence: CDR1 SQVTM, CDR2 ANQGSEA. This CDR3 contains 17 residues. Trimming took 4 bases from V and 7 from J; bases not matched to a gene: 18. The CDR3 loop is CSVGHDLTGQGGRGYTF. CDR3 bases: TGCAGCGTTGGACACGATTTAACCGGACAGGGGGGACGTGGCTACACCTTC.

The V gene is TRBV29-1, the J gene TRBJ2-4; D is undetermined. Germline V gene data show CDR1 as SQVTM and CDR2 as ANQGSEA. V dropped 0 bases and J dropped 9 bases, with 12 bases sitting between them. The length of the CDR3 is 13 residues. CDR3 sequence (DNA): TGCAGCGTTGAAGAAGGGCATACCGGCATTCAGTACTTC. This gives the protein CSVEEGHTGIQYF.

V gene TRBV7-2 combines with J gene TRBJ2-3; 9 bases agree with TRBD2. Trimming removed 4 bases from V and 1 base from J; junction bases left unmatched: 6. Germline CDR1 and CDR2: SGHTA and FQGNSA. The CDR3 is 16 residues long. This chain's CDR3 is CASSSRSGGRTDTQYF. The CDR3 DNA is TGTGCCAGCAGCTCCCGTAGCGGGGGCCGCACAGATACGCAGTATTTT.

V and J are TRBV6-5 and TRBJ2-6; D gene ambiguous. This CDR3 has 14 residues. Germline-derived CDR1 and CDR2 are MNHEY and SVGAGI. Trimming took 7 bases from V and 0 from J, leaving 7 bases between them. CDR3 sequence (DNA): TGTGCCAGCAAAGTTAGCTCTGGGGCCAACGTCCTGACTTTC. Amino acid sequence: CASKVSSGANVLTF.

This rearrangement joins TRBV6-5 to TRBJ1-1; D is uncertain. CDR1 MNHEY and CDR2 SVGAGI come from the germline V gene. The CDR3 extends over 15 amino acids. The V and J ends lost 6 bases and 0 bases respectively, with 14 bases between them. CDR3 DNA sequence: TGTGCCAGCAGACCATTTGCTACCTTGAACACTGAAGCTTTCTTT. It translates to CASRPFATLNTEAFF.

V and J are TRBV7-9 and TRBJ1-5; TRBD1 matches 8 bases. The CDR3 consists of 13 residues. In germline, CDR1 is SEHNR, CDR2 FQNEAQ (reference sequence). Losses at the gene ends were 6 bases for V and 6 bases for J; bases not matched to a gene: 4. CDR3 sequence: CASSWTGPQPQHF. DNA of the CDR3: TGTGCCAGCAGTTGGACAGGGCCTCAGCCCCAGCATTTT. The complete variable domain, with remaining parts taken from reference TRBV7-9 and TRBJ1-5, reads DTGVSQNPRHKITKRGQNVTFRCDPISEHNRLYWYRQTLGQGPEFLTYFQNEAQLEKSRLLSDRFSAERPKGSFSTLEIQRTEQGDSAMYLCASSWTGPQPQHFGDGTRLSIL.

This clone was picked up one time. The V gene is TRBV29-1, the J gene TRBJ1-1, with D perhaps matching TRBD1 (5 bases). The CDR3 loop spans 11 amino acids. V was shortened by 7 bases and J by 8 bases, with 14 bases between the two germline ends. Germline V lookup: CDR1 SQVTM, CDR2 ANQGSEA. CDR3 DNA: TGCAGCGCCGTGGGACCCACGGAAGCTTTCTTT. Translating gives CSAVGPTEAFF. Looking up the rest from reference TRBV29-1 and TRBJ1-1 gives the full variable domain: SAVISQKPSRDICQRGTSLTIQCQVDSQVTMMFWYRQQPGQSLTLIATANQGSEATYESGFVIDKFPISRPNLTFSTLTVSNMSPEDSSIYLCSAVGPTEAFFGQGTRLTVV.

This clone was observed a single time. The chain joins TRBV7-2 to TRBJ2-4; 11 bases are a match to TRBD2. CDR1 SGHTA and CDR2 FQGNSA come from the germline V gene. The CDR3 consists of 17 residues. J was trimmed by 8 bases and V by 1 base; bases with no gene match: 10. The DNA of the CDR3 is TGTGCCAGCAGCTTAGTAGTTAGCGGGGGGGCCAGGGACATTCAGTACTTC. As protein: CASSLVVSGGARDIQYF.

The V call is TRBV7-2, the J call TRBJ1-1; no firm D call. V lost 5 bases, J lost 4 bases, and 14 bases lay in between. CDR3 length: 14 residues. Germline V CDR1 and CDR2: SGHTA, FQGNSA. The CDR3 loop reads CASSPDPGPTEAFF. In DNA form, the CDR3 reads TGTGCCAGCAGCCCTGACCCGGGCCCCACTGAAGCTTTCTTT.

The CDR3 nucleotides read TGTGCCAGCAGCTTGGGACAGGGGGACTCACCCCTCCACTTT. Protein product: CASSLGQGDSPLHF. This rearrangement joins TRBV5-4 to TRBJ1-6, with 9 bases that match TRBD1. The CDR3 has 14 amino acids. In germline, CDR1 is SGHNT, CDR2 YYREEE (reference sequence). V lost 0 bases and J lost 10; bases outside the gene matches: 2.

This chain links TRBV7-9 with TRBJ1-1, with D perhaps matching TRBD1 (6 bases). V dropped 7 bases and J dropped 2 bases, with 14 bases sitting between them. Germline V gene sequence: CDR1 SEHNR, CDR2 FQNEAQ (reference sequence). The CDR3 extends over 14 amino acids. The CDR3 loop reads CASMYGTHNTEAFF. CDR3 sequence (DNA): TGTGCCAGCATGTACGGGACACATAACACTGAAGCTTTCTTT. Full variable domain (remainder filled in from reference TRBV7-9 and TRBJ1-1): DTGVSQNPRHKITKRGQNVTFRCDPISEHNRLYWYRQTLGQGPEFLTYFQNEAQLEKSRLLSDRFSAERPKGSFSTLEIQRTEQGDSAMYLCASMYGTHNTEAFFGQGTRLTVV.

The V call is TRBV30, the J call TRBJ1-6; 8 bases fit TRBD1. This CDR3 is built from 17 residues. The germline CDR1 and CDR2 sequences are GTSNPN and SVGIG (reference sequence). With V trimmed by 2 bases and J by 4 bases, 10 bases remained unmatched. CDR3 nucleotides: TGTGCCTGGAGTAGGGACAGGCTTGCCTCGTATAATTCACCCCTCCACTTT. Translated: CAWSRDRLASYNSPLHF.

The CDR3 sequence is CASSIASEITDTQYF. The DNA of the CDR3 is TGTGCCAGTAGTATTGCTAGTGAAATAACAGATACGCAGTATTTT. The chain recombines TRBV19 with TRBJ2-3; D not certain. V lost 3 bases and J 3 bases, leaving 13 bases between the germline ends. CDR1 is LNHDA and CDR2 is SQIVND in the germline V gene (reference sequence). This CDR3 has 15 amino acids.

This chain connects TRBV6-5 to TRBJ2-7; D uncertain. Trimming removed 6 bases from V and 3 bases from J, with 12 bases in between. Germline V gives CDR1 MNHEY, CDR2 SVGAGI. There are 13 residues in the CDR3. The chain's CDR3 is CASRRWDDYEQYF. CDR3 bases: TGTGCCAGCAGGAGATGGGATGACTACGAGCAGTACTTC.

The V and J genes are TRBV18 and TRBJ2-1, with unresolved D. Per germline, CDR1 KGHSH and CDR2 LQKENI. CDR3 length equals 18 residues. Trimming pared 3 bases from V and 0 bases from J, leaving 18 bases between. CDR3 loop: CASSPSTPLTLSYNEQFF. CDR3 sequence (DNA): TGTGCCAGCTCACCTTCCACACCGTTGACTCTCTCCTACAATGAGCAGTTCTTC.

The V gene is TRBV6-5, the J gene TRBJ1-2, with 7 bases that match TRBD1. Germline V CDR1 and CDR2: MNHEY, SVGAGI. The CDR3 extends over 14 amino acids. The V and J ends lost 7 bases and 6 bases, in that order; junction bases with no gene match: 11. CDR3 in amino acids: CASTGRGTADGYTF. The CDR3 nucleotides read TGTGCCAGCACCGGCCGAGGGACAGCTGATGGCTACACCTTC.

The V and J genes are TRBV5-1 and TRBJ2-6; TRBD1 aligns across 10 bases. Germline V gene data show CDR1 as SGHRS and CDR2 as YFSETQ. The CDR3 loop spans 18 amino acids. The J segment lost 0 bases and the V segment lost 0 bases, leaving 3 bases of the junction unmatched. This CDR3 reads CASSLGGQGISGANVLTF. The CDR3 coding sequence is TGCGCCAGCAGCTTGGGGGGACAGGGGATCTCTGGGGCCAACGTCCTGACTTTC.

The J gene is TRBJ2-7, the V gene TRBV6-6, with D unclear. Trimming took 5 bases from V and 2 from J, leaving 10 bases between them. There are 13 residues in the CDR3. Germline-derived CDR1 and CDR2 are MNHNY and SVGAGI (reference sequence). The CDR3 here is CASSPPNPYEQYF. The CDR3 DNA is TGTGCCAGCAGTCCCCCCAACCCCTACGAGCAGTACTTC.

This sequence joins TRBV7-9 and TRBJ1-3, with D maybe TRBD1 (5 bases). The ends were cut back, 5 bases at V and 2 bases at J, with 13 bases in the middle. This CDR3 is built from 15 residues. Germline CDR1 reads SEHNR; CDR2 reads FQNEAQ (reference sequence). CDR3 DNA sequence: TGTGCCAGCAGCCCCCTCGGGGCAGCTGGAAACACCATATATTTT. The encoded protein is CASSPLGAAGNTIYF.

This clone was seen only a few times. The chain is built from TRBV7-2 and TRBJ1-6, with D possibly being TRBD1 (5 bases). The CDR3 totals 13 residues. V gave up 10 bases and J gave up 7 bases, with 14 bases separating them. The V gene's germline CDR1 is SGHTA and CDR2 FQGNSA. The CDR3 DNA sequence: TGTGCCACCCGACAGTTAGTAAATTCACCCCTCCACTTT. Translating it yields CATRQLVNSPLHF.